These 2 T cell receptor beta chains originate from one sample sequenced in a study of blood T cell repertoires in COVID-19. Method: immunoSEQ multiplex PCR; TCRdb's copy keeps in-frame clones and lacks some. The profile covers hundreds of thousands of clones, with 85% to 90% appearing a single time and roughly 0.99% taken by the ten largest. The sequenced sample consisted of PBMCs or T cells enriched from blood (not recorded which). These receptors were collected from a young man who had recovered from COVID-19.

This clone has just one count. V and J are TRBV4-2 and TRBJ2-7; possible D gene TRBD1, 6 bases. CDR3 length: 14 residues. Between the trimmed V and J ends, which lost 0 bases and 6 bases, there was a span of 12 bases. Germline CDR1 is LGHNA and CDR2 is YNFKEQ. The CDR3 protein is CASSQEQGSGEQYF. The CDR3 coding sequence is TGTGCCAGCAGCCAAGAACAGGGATCTGGCGAGCAGTACTTC.

The chain's CDR3 is CSVGGLWANEKLFF. The DNA for the CDR3 is TGCAGCGTTGGGGGACTTTGGGCTAATGAAAAACTGTTTTTT. This chain connects TRBV29-1 to TRBJ1-4; D is possibly TRBD1 (5 bases). The germline gives CDR1 SQVTM, CDR2 ANQGSEA. Trimming pared 4 bases from V and 3 bases from J, leaving 12 bases between. This CDR3 region has 14 residues.